The entry below describes one TCR beta chain. No cognate antigen has been identified for it. The record has no base qualities; no much larger clone is one base away. Libraries were built with the immunoSEQ multiplex PCR assay. For the multiplex PCR, a mixture combining 60 forward primers for TCR Vbeta segments and 13 reverse primers for TCR Jbeta segments was used. The CDR3 region of rearranged TCR beta genes was amplified from genomic DNA by a multiplex PCR assay. The amplified TCR beta libraries were sequenced on the Illumina HiSeq System as 87-base-pair reads. Per the original workflow: A later analysis tallied 75 million to 95 million unique TCR beta chains across the 666 repertoires, and 10 million to 11 million of those chains were shared by two or more donors. Raw reads were error-corrected and collapsed into unique sequences by a nearest-neighbor algorithm in which closely related sequences were merged to remove PCR and sequencing errors. CDR3 sequences were aligned to IMGT reference sequences to assign V, D and J gene segments. For a sequence to be retained, a match of at least six nucleotides to both a V gene segment and a J gene segment was required. A rearrangement was called productive if the CDR3 had no stop codons and remained in frame with V and J, and every other rearrangement was called non-productive. CDR3 was defined by IMGT convention, running from the second conserved V-encoded cysteine to the conserved J-encoded phenylalanine. The earlier analysis of some 540 of the donors excluded any sequence lacking an unambiguous match to a single V gene segment. In an earlier analysis of 500 to 750 of the donors, V segments were called functional above 56.7% productive rearrangements and were called segregating when the between-donor standard deviation exceeded 5%. A statistical classification framework was developed to diagnose cytomegalovirus status using the catalog of TCR beta chain sequences. In a later analysis, TCR nucleotide sequences were compared against IMGT/GENE-DB human TR gene sequences so that V and J genes could be assigned. Using the TCRdist pipeline, a later analysis assigned CDR3 sequences along with most-parsimonious VDJ recombination scenarios. In a later analysis, each TCR beta chain was defined by its CDR3 amino acid sequence together with its V-gene family, and reads lacking a unique V-gene family were excluded. As a way to deal with suspected cross-contamination and a sequencing artifact, a later analysis dropped 450 to 700 nucleotide sequences that were highly shared and had low generation probability. In a later analysis, a clonal expansion index was calculated for each public chain from normalized within-repertoire ranks of inferred template counts. In a later analysis, generation probabilities were computed with a VDJ recombination model fitted to out-of-frame rearrangements, and the resulting probabilities were checked against IGoR. Hypergeometric tests were used in a later analysis to score TCR-TCR, TCR-HLA and TCR-CMV co-occurrence, with a repertoire-size bias correction applied to the TCR pairs. To estimate false discovery rates, a later analysis permuted the HLA or CMV assignments 20 times. In a later analysis, co-occurring TCRs were grouped using DBSCAN, with TCRdist sequence similarity added in when clustering inside HLA-allele-positive subsets. Repertoires with fewer than 30,000 or more than 120,000 public chains were left out of co-occurrence clustering, as were about five repertoires with anomalous nucleotide sharing. TCRdb's version of the immuneACCESS table is confined to in-frame rearrangements and falls short of the full clone set. An unresolved V gene accounts for under half of the shortfall where checked; the remainder is of unknown origin. For V, J and clone size, that table is used; D and trimming come from the DNA. The sample has around 200,000 clones on record, 65% to 80% of them singletons. The ten top clones hold 1.5% to 2% of the sample.

The record originates from a study of cytomegalovirus exposure and HLA in healthy donors (dated by TCRdb to the late 2010s). Some background on the complete study: An earlier analysis of roughly 630 of the donors reported 250 to 300 Gb of sequence data and approximately 110 million unique TCR beta sequences from about 200 million T cells. About 300 gigabases of sequencing data and some 85 million unique TCR sequences were included in an early release covering 550 to 800 HLA-typed donors. The genetic ancestry cluster associated with self-reported Caucasian donors included around 76% of the 398 genotyped donors. The study was designed to test whether signatures of past pathogen exposure could be identified by cataloging public T cell receptors. Using immunosequencing, the study profiled T cell repertoires from fewer than 700 subjects and related those repertoires to cytomegalovirus serostatus. Besides the first cohort of approximately 710 subjects, a separate validation cohort made up of roughly 130 different subjects was used. High-throughput TCR immunosequencing, statistical association of individual TCRs with disease status, and machine learning were combined to predict cytomegalovirus infection status. A later analysis re-examined previously published TCR beta repertoires from 600 to 700 donors and added high-resolution HLA genotyping to investigate patterns of TCR occurrence. The later analysis used no new phenotypic data to find candidate immune exposures, relying instead on TCR beta sequences and their occurrence across donors. In an earlier analysis of 500 to 650 of the donors, high-throughput TCR beta sequencing was used to judge whether each TCR beta V gene segment behaved as functional or pseudogenic. Donor age, sex, ethnicity and CMV serostatus were compiled alongside the repertoire data. Genome-wide SNP genotypes for about 55% of the roughly 670 donors were used in a later genetic analysis, which treated that subset as a discovery cohort. Every repertoire in the discovery cohort had been generated on one and the same sequencing platform. Class I and class II HLA loci were covered by the typing at four-digit resolution. Typing coverage differed by locus: A, B, C, DRB1 and DQB1 were typed in roughly 620-630 donors, DQA1 in about 500, DPA1 in 600 to 610, and DPB1 in 472. Because of strong linkage in the cohort, roughly five DR-DQ haplotypes were treated as single units for association and clustering. Among roughly 400 genotyped donors of the cohort, an average of around 240,000 unique TCR beta nucleotide sequences were sequenced per donor, approximately 20% of them non-productive. Here is what the overall study found, with its caveats: The cohort was sequenced for TCR beta chains only, and without alpha or paired-chain data the features that could be detected were limited. Several of the top co-occurrence clusters appeared to be linked to parvovirus B19, influenza, CMV and Epstein-Barr virus, according to a later analysis. An earlier analysis of approximately 540 of the donors showed that most TCR beta V segments appeared in productive rearrangements either about 90% or about 30% of the time, which broadly matched IMGT annotations. A later analysis found that TCR association rates varied across HLA loci, with DRB1 alleles showing the most associated TCRs and HLA-C alleles the fewest. Three of the identified cytomegalovirus-associated TCR beta chains were confirmed in vitro to be specific for cytomegalovirus antigens. According to a later genetic analysis, donors in an Asian-associated ancestry cluster had fewer N-insertions in productive TCRs than the approximately 630-donor mean. CMV serostatus was the only immune exposure information available for the cohort. Most TCR sequences were seen in very few donors, while some public TCRs were found in many individuals. The classifier was reported to diagnose cytomegalovirus status with high specificity and sensitivity in both the original cohort and the validation cohort. Compared with equally common non-associated chains, HLA-associated TCR beta chains in a later analysis were more clonally expanded and had lower generation probabilities. In the study, approximately 160 TCR beta chains were listed as associated with cytomegalovirus. A further reported finding was that TCR beta sequences accurately predicted the HLA-A and HLA-B alleles for most subjects in the first cohort. Specific HLA alleles were associated with 15,000 to 20,000 TCR beta sequences at a false discovery rate of 0.05 in a later analysis. A cluster of highly shared sequence variants was judged likely to represent a technical artifact of the sequencing pipeline. Some IMGT-functional V segments, including TRBV6-2 and TRBV6-3, could not be distinguished by the 87-base-pair reads and were therefore excluded. Presence/absence analyses assumed roughly uniform sequencing depth across donors, an assumption that may not hold. Linkage disequilibrium might explain the correlated functional status among segregating V segments, but an unknown experimental factor could not be excluded. The authors suggested that the approach could potentially be extended to other disease states and immunological phenotypes. When HLA alleles, especially DR and DQ, strongly co-occurred, TCR associations were difficult to assign to individual alleles. Seventeen rarely observed V segments, including chromosome 9 orphons, were excluded from the earlier analysis of several hundred of the donors because counts were too low. V-gene and J-gene trimming of TCR beta chains was associated with a missense DCLRE1C variant in a later genetic analysis, and the association was replicated in an independent cohort. Because HLA typing was missing for some donors at each locus, association tests included only the typed subset. According to a later analysis, most CMV-associated TCR beta chains appeared to be HLA-restricted, and the HLA associations seemed to be driven largely by CMV exposure.

The cohort consisted of 600 to 700 healthy bone marrow donors. Cohort members were all nominally healthy when sampled, although unrecorded immune exposures were likely present. The donor tested CMV seronegative, placing the donor among the 350 to 400 seronegative members of the cohort. A peripheral blood sample was provided by each donor, and peripheral blood mononuclear cells were used for TCR beta sequencing. The Qiagen DNeasy Blood Extraction Kit was used to extract genomic DNA from the blood cell samples. The CDR3 numbers 19 residues from cysteine through phenylalanine. The sequence is cut down to CDR3 DNA, 57 bases in frame from base 1. V drops 8 bases and J drops 0 bases, leaving 23 bases in between. From a lookup of the germline V gene, CDR1 and CDR2 are MRHNA and SNTAGT.

Input material: PBMCs. This clonotype was obtained from a man aged 45-65 years in good health and CMV-seronegative. The V and J segments used are TRBV6-4 and TRBJ2-6; a tentative D call is TRBD2 (5 bases match). The nucleotide sequence is TGTGCCAGCTGGGAGAAACGGAGCATTGTCATCTCTGGGGCCAACGTCCTGACTTTC. Translated, it gives CASWEKRSIVISGANVLTF.